This passage covers 4 T cell receptor beta chains from one sample sequenced in a study of blood T cell repertoires in COVID-19 (dated by TCRdb to 2020 to 2022). Library creation used the immunoSEQ multiplex PCR assay. Not all clones reach the TCRdb copy of this immuneACCESS table, which keeps in-frame sequences only. Checked studies attribute under half of the gap to unresolved V genes and leave the rest unexplained. Across this sample there are a few hundred thousand clones, with over 75% seen only once. The leading ten clones occupy approximately 3% of the sample. Sequencing used PBMCs or T cells enriched from blood (not recorded which). These receptors all come from a woman in her twenties or thirties who had recovered from COVID-19.

The chain's CDR3 is CASTTSGTGLYEQYF. The CDR3 bases are TGTGCCAGCACCACTTCCGGGACAGGCCTCTACGAGCAGTACTTC. The chain employs TRBV2 and TRBJ2-7; TRBD1 aligns across 8 bases. This CDR3 contains 15 residues. Germline assignment: CDR1 SNHLY and CDR2 FYNNEI. V was pared by 7 bases and J by 3 bases, with 11 bases of the junction left unmatched.

The gene calls are TRBV28 and TRBJ1-1, with D maybe TRBD1 (6 bases). Deletions cut 5 bases from V and 0 bases from J, with 10 bases between. The CDR3 spans 14 residues. Germline lookup yields CDR1 MDHEN and CDR2 SYDVKM. CDR3 nucleotide sequence: TGTGCCAGCAGTCCAGGACAGATGAACACTGAAGCTTTCTTT. Its protein is CASSPGQMNTEAFF. Complete variable domain (other parts from reference TRBV28 and TRBJ1-1): DVKVTQSSRYLVKRTGEKVFLECVQDMDHENMFWYRQDPGLGLRLIYFSYDVKMKEKGDIPEGYSVSREKKERFSLILESASTNQTSMYLCASSPGQMNTEAFFGQGTRLTVV.

The chain couples TRBV5-1 to TRBJ2-7, with 8 bases matching TRBD1. Germline CDR1 is SGHRS and CDR2 is YFSETQ. Losses at the gene ends were 2 bases for V and 6 bases for J; bases not matched to a gene: 13. This CDR3 spans 16 amino acids. CDR3 DNA sequence: TGCGCCAGCAGCTTAGCTCCCGGTGGACAGGGAACCGAGCAGTACTTC. Translated: CASSLAPGGQGTEQYF.

The table lists this clone with a few counts. As DNA, the CDR3 is TGTGCCAGCAGCCCCCAGGGGGACCACACTGAAGCTTTCTTT. It is translated as CASSPQGDHTEAFF. The rearrangement joins TRBV3-1 (or the pseudogene TRBV3-2) to TRBJ1-1; the match to TRBD1 covers 7 bases. Germline-derived CDR1 and CDR2 are LGHDT and YNNKEL (reference sequence). The CDR3 consists of 14 residues. Losses at the gene ends were 4 bases for V and 3 bases for J; bases not matched to a gene: 5.